These 21 T cell receptor beta chains originate from one sample sequenced in a study of blood T cell repertoires in COVID-19. Assay: immunoSEQ multiplex PCR; the TCRdb copy retains only in-frame clones and omits some. This sample yields approximately 240,000 clones, of which under 90% are seen a single time; roughly 20% belongs to the top ten. The sample comprised peripheral blood. These receptors originate from a woman aged 80 or over with active or convalescent COVID-19.

J is TRBJ2-4 and V is TRBV11-3; maybe TRBD1 (7 bases). V lost 1 base and J 6 bases, leaving 10 bases between the germline ends. CDR1 and CDR2 from the germline V gene are SGHNT and YENEEA. The CDR3 sequence is 14 residues long. The CDR3 loop reads CASSLGQGGNIQYF. The CDR3 region has the DNA TGTGCCAGCAGCTTAGGGCAGGGGGGAAACATTCAGTACTTC.

This clone came up a few times. J is TRBJ1-3 and V is TRBV19; D remains unclear. The length of the CDR3 is 15 residues. Trimming cost V 2 bases and J 0 bases, with 8 bases left between them. Germline V CDR1 and CDR2: LNHDA, SQIVND (reference sequence). For the CDR3, the DNA is TGTGCCAGTAGTATAAATGCAGTCTCTGGAAACACCATATATTTT. This codes for CASSINAVSGNTIYF.

This clone was seen a few times. The rearrangement joins TRBV30 to TRBJ2-7; D uncertain. From germline, CDR1 is GTSNPN and CDR2 SVGIG (reference sequence). Trimming removed 3 bases from V and 7 bases from J, with 13 bases in between. CDR3 length: 12 residues. The CDR3 nucleotides read TGTGCCTGGAGCATACACCCGCAAGAGCAGTACTTC. The encoded protein is CAWSIHPQEQYF. Supplemented by reference TRBV30 and TRBJ2-7, the full variable domain reads SQTIHQWPATLVQPVGSPLSLECTVEGTSNPNLYWYRQAAGRGLQLLFYSVGIGQISSEVPQNLSASRPQDRQFILSSKKLLLSDSGFYLCAWSIHPQEQYFGPGTRLTVT.

This chain uses TRBV6-5 with TRBJ2-5; 8 bases match TRBD2. V was pared by 6 bases and J by 3 bases, with 9 bases of the junction left unmatched. The CDR3 spans 15 residues. Germline V gene lookup returns CDR1 MNHEY and CDR2 SVGAGI. CDR3 sequence (DNA): TGTGCCAGCAGAACACTAGCGGCAGTTAAAGAGACCCAGTACTTC. This codes for CASRTLAAVKETQYF.

This rearrangement joins TRBV28 to TRBJ2-6, with 9 bases identical to TRBD2. Germline CDR1 is MDHEN and CDR2 is SYDVKM. The CDR3 runs to 19 residues. With 2 bases clipped from V and 0 bases from J, the junction kept 8 bases outside the gene matches. CDR3 DNA: TGTGCCAGCAGTTTACTGGGGCTAGCGGGGATCTCTGGGGCCAACGTCCTGACTTTC. Protein sequence: CASSLLGLAGISGANVLTF.

The chain uses TRBV7-2 and TRBJ2-2, with TRBD2 matching over 9 bases. Germline loops: CDR1 SGHTA, CDR2 FQGNSA. This CDR3 is built from 16 residues. J lost 4 bases, V lost 2 bases, and 5 bases had no gene match. CDR3 protein: CASSLMASGATGELFF. In nucleotides, the CDR3 is TGTGCCAGCAGCTTAATGGCTAGCGGGGCCACCGGGGAGCTGTTTTTT.

The chain is built from TRBV5-1 and TRBJ1-1; D ambiguous. Germline CDR1 is SGHRS and CDR2 is YFSETQ. CDR3 size: 14 residues. V shed 5 bases and J shed 1 base, with 12 bases lying between them. In nucleotides, the CDR3 is TGCGCCAGCAGGCGGGAACAGCCGAACACTGAAGCTTTCTTT. It specifies CASRREQPNTEAFF.

The chain employs TRBV7-2 and TRBJ2-5; TRBD2 is a possible D gene (7 bases). V lost 6 bases, J lost 5 bases, and 10 bases lay in between. This CDR3 is built from 12 residues. CDR1 is SGHTA, CDR2 FQGNSA, per germline. CDR3 protein: CASRGGLETQYF. The DNA for the CDR3 is TGTGCCAGCAGGGGGGGGCTGGAGACCCAGTACTTC.

The V call is TRBV27, the J call TRBJ2-5, with TRBD2 matching 10 bases. The CDR3 covers 14 residues. V lost 7 bases to trimming and J lost 5 bases; unmatched junction nucleotides: 7. Germline V gene data show CDR1 as MNHEY and CDR2 as SMNVEV (reference sequence). This chain's CDR3 is CASTERGGVETQYF. As DNA, the CDR3 is TGTGCCAGCACAGAGCGGGGGGGAGTGGAGACCCAGTACTTC.

The chain combines TRBV5-1 with TRBJ2-3, with D unclear. CDR3 length: 15 amino acids. Germline assignment: CDR1 SGHRS and CDR2 YFSETQ. Trimming took 5 bases from V and 2 from J, leaving 15 bases between them. The CDR3 coding sequence is TGCGCCAGCAGTTCCAGAGGTGATAACACAGATACGCAGTATTTT. It is translated as CASSSRGDNTDTQYF.

The chain carries TRBV28 and TRBJ2-3; possibly TRBD2 for D (6 bases). Trimming left V 6 bases short and J 2 bases short, with 15 bases between. The CDR3 extends over 15 amino acids. Germline V gene sequence: CDR1 MDHEN, CDR2 SYDVKM. The CDR3, as DNA: TGTGCCAGCAGAGGCGGGGTCCGACCCACAGATACGCAGTATTTT. Protein: CASRGGVRPTDTQYF.

In this sample, this clone turned up once. The V call is TRBV5-6, the J call TRBJ1-2; TRBD1 matches 7 bases. V gave up 0 bases and J gave up 4 bases; unmatched junction bases: 3. The germline V gene has CDR1 SGHDT and CDR2 YYEEEE. This CDR3 comprises 14 residues. Here the CDR3 reads CASSLGRGIYGYTF. In DNA form, the CDR3 reads TGTGCCAGCAGCTTGGGCAGGGGGATCTATGGCTACACCTTC.

The genes are TRBV5-1 and TRBJ1-1, with no clear D. Looked up from germline, CDR1 is SGHRS and CDR2 is YFSETQ. V lost 7 bases and J 1 base, leaving 11 bases between the germline ends. The CDR3 is made up of 13 amino acids. The CDR3 protein is CASRPSGNTEAFF. Written as DNA, the CDR3 is TGCGCCAGCCGACCATCGGGGAACACTGAAGCTTTCTTT.

The chain couples TRBV6-2 or TRBV6-3 to TRBJ2-7; D perhaps matches TRBD2 (6 bases). This CDR3 has 13 amino acids. Germline V gene data show CDR1 as MNHEY and CDR2 as SVGEGT. Trimming took 0 bases from V and 7 from J, leaving 10 bases between them. The chain's CDR3 is CASSYSAGWEQYF. CDR3 sequence (DNA): TGTGCCAGCAGTTACTCGGCGGGATGGGAGCAGTACTTC.

V and J are TRBV5-1 and TRBJ2-1, with a possible D match to TRBD2 (6 bases). V lost 7 bases, J lost 6 bases, and 17 bases lay in between. This CDR3 has 14 residues. From germline, CDR1 is SGHRS and CDR2 YFSETQ. The CDR3 bases are TGCGCCAGCCTATTGGTGGAGGGCTCCAATGAGCAGTTCTTC. Translating gives CASLLVEGSNEQFF.

The table lists this clone with a count of one. V usage is TRBV3-1 (or the pseudogene TRBV3-2) and J usage is TRBJ2-4; D is unclear. This CDR3 has 11 residues. The germline gives CDR1 LGHDT, CDR2 YNNKEL (reference sequence). V gave up 0 bases and J gave up 12 bases, with 6 bases separating them. CDR3 residues: CASSQDSRQYF. CDR3 DNA sequence: TGTGCCAGCAGCCAAGACTCCCGTCAGTACTTC.

This clone was detected once. This sequence joins TRBV19 and TRBJ1-1; TRBD1 matches at 7 bases. This CDR3 is 15 amino acids long. The V segment lost 5 bases and the J segment 0 bases; nucleotides outside the gene matches: 6. Germline V gene data show CDR1 as LNHDA and CDR2 as SQIVND (reference sequence). Here the CDR3 DNA reads TGTGCCAGTAGTGCCCGACAGGGAATGAACACTGAAGCTTTCTTT. It encodes CASSARQGMNTEAFF. The full variable domain, rest sourced from reference TRBV19 and TRBJ1-1, is DGGITQSPKYLFRKEGQNVTLSCEQNLNHDAMYWYRQDPGQGLRLIYYSQIVNDFQKGDIAEGYSVSREKKESFPLTVTSAQKNPTAFYLCASSARQGMNTEAFFGQGTRLTVV.

This clone was detected only a few times. The chain joins TRBV18 to TRBJ2-7; TRBD2 is a possible D gene (6 bases). V lost 2 bases and J 4 bases, leaving 15 bases between the germline ends. Germline-derived CDR1 and CDR2 are KGHSH and LQKENI. This CDR3 has 15 amino acids. CDR3 coding DNA: TGTGCCAGCTCACCAGGAGGGGCACGGGAATACGAGCAGTACTTC. Translated, it gives CASSPGGAREYEQYF.

The V and J genes are TRBV29-1 and TRBJ2-7, with 11 bases matching TRBD2. With V trimmed by 6 bases and J by 2 bases, 9 bases remained unmatched. Germline CDR1 and CDR2: SQVTM and ANQGSEA. This CDR3 has 15 residues. In DNA form, the CDR3 reads TGCAGCGTCGCGTGGGGGACTAGCGGAACCTACGAGCAGTACTTC. This sequence encodes CSVAWGTSGTYEQYF.

This clone showed up just once. This chain uses TRBV19 with TRBJ1-3; 8 bases line up with TRBD1. The V segment lost 3 bases and the J segment 0 bases; nucleotides outside the gene matches: 7. Per the germline V gene, CDR1 is LNHDA and CDR2 is SQIVND (reference sequence). The length of the CDR3 is 17 residues. For the CDR3, the DNA is TGTGCCAGTAGTATGTTTCAGGGGGCGAGCTCTGGAAACACCATATATTTT. Protein product: CASSMFQGASSGNTIYF.

This clone appeared once. CDR3 coding DNA: TGTGCCAGCAGCTCGACAGGGGGCAGCTATGGCTACACCTTC. As protein: CASSSTGGSYGYTF. This chain uses TRBV7-8 with TRBJ1-2; 10 nucleotides align to TRBD1. CDR1 SGHVS and CDR2 FQNEAQ come from the germline V gene. V dropped 4 bases and J dropped 4; count of bases not matched to a gene: 3. The CDR3 has 14 amino acids.